What follows describes a single T cell receptor beta chain. The antigen remains undetermined. The data were obtained in a study of response to subunit inactivated influenza vaccine. Notes on the study in general: Every seasonal influenza vaccination brings in few new T cells, the authors suggested.

TCRdb independently ran MiXCR on the RT-PCR reads; one entry per CDR3 protein. The repertoire holds about 650,000 distinct CDR3 sequences, with 12% to 15% as singletons. The CDR3 is 12 amino acids. Germline V gene lookup returns CDR1 SEHNR and CDR2 FQNEAQ (reference sequence). V lost 2 bases, J lost 9 bases, and 11 bases lay in between. The sequences come from PBMCs from blood, collected 14 days before vaccination. This chain connects TRBV7-9 to TRBJ2-7, with D unresolved. The clonotype originates from a man aged 45-65 years who received an inactivated influenza vaccine. The CDR3: CASSLLLRAQYF. The CDR3 nucleotides are TGTGCCAGCAGCTTACTCTTAAGGGCGCAGTACTTC. Filled out from reference TRBV7-9 and TRBJ2-7, the complete variable domain reads DTGVSQNPRHKITKRGQNVTFRCDPISEHNRLYWYRQTLGQGPEFLTYFQNEAQLEKSRLLSDRFSAERPKGSFSTLEIQRTEQGDSAMYLCASSLLLRAQYFGPGTRLTVT.